This T cell receptor (beta chain) was found in a study of blood T cell repertoires in COVID-19. Study in general: In each case, the material was cDNA or gDNA derived from T cells, B-cell-depleted T cells, or PBMCs.

Trimming cost V 2 bases and J 0 bases; bases outside gene matches: 7. Germline V CDR1 and CDR2: MGHRA, YSYEKL. The CDR3 has 18 amino acids. The data were produced by immunoSEQ multiplex PCR, yet TCRdb's version contains in-frame clones alone and is incomplete. The data show 100,000 to 150,000 clones, 70% to 80% seen once. Sequencing was done on a sample of peripheral blood. This chain links TRBV4-1 with TRBJ1-5; the match to TRBD1 covers 10 bases. This TCR derives from a human donor in a cohort sampled during active COVID-19. CDR3 sequence: CASSQRQGAVYSNQPQHF. In DNA form, the CDR3 reads TGCGCCAGCAGCCAAAGACAGGGGGCCGTCTATAGCAATCAGCCCCAGCATTTT.